This TCR beta chain appears in the sequencing data of a study of blood T cell repertoires in COVID-19. For the study at large: Some COVID-19 samples were acute and others convalescent; all came from the United States, Italy and Spain.

Clones were sequenced by immunoSEQ multiplex PCR, and TCRdb holds only the in-frame ones, with some missing. The sample lists approximately 230,000 clones, over 75% occurring once. All recovered Cohort 3 donors got two negative PCRs, got clearance, or saw symptom resolution. The junction had 8 bases not matched to a gene; V was cut back by 0 bases and J by 2 bases. From germline, CDR1 is LGHDT and CDR2 YNNKEL (reference sequence). The CDR3 covers 18 residues. The clonotype comes from a man aged 35 to 55 who had recovered from COVID-19. Sequencing used PBMCs or T cells enriched from blood (not recorded which). This chain joins TRBV3-1 (or the pseudogene TRBV3-2) and TRBJ2-5, with 11 nucleotides matching TRBD2. This chain's CDR3 is CASSQDALAGGRQETQYF. DNA for the CDR3: TGTGCCAGCAGCCAAGACGCCCTAGCGGGAGGTCGGCAAGAGACCCAGTACTTC.